Listed below are T cell receptor beta chains from one sample, sequenced in a study of identical twins' blood T cells. One entry per CDR3 protein results from TCRdb running MiXCR on the 5' RACE reads. Of 350,000 to 400,000 distinct CDR3 sequences listed, roughly 30% were seen once; the top ten hold 6.1%. The source material was PBMCs. The receptors stem from a woman aged 18-49 years in good health. The CDR3 runs from the conserved cysteine through the conserved F or W. The D gene is left open where the match is weak. Clone size is shown for a subset of rows, as once, few, many or a class of expanded clone.

v_gene: TRBV20-1
abundance: -
d_gene: -
j_gene: TRBJ2-7
CDR3nt: TGCAGTGCTAGAACAGGGAGGCCCTACGAGCAGTACTTC
CDR3aa: CSARTGRPYEQYF

v_gene: TRBV20-1
abundance: few
d_gene: -
j_gene: TRBJ2-1
CDR3nt: TGCAGTGCCCTTGACCCCGTGGCGACCAATGAGCAGTTCTTC
CDR3aa: CSALDPVATNEQFF

v_gene: TRBV5-1
abundance: many
d_gene: -
j_gene: TRBJ1-5
CDR3nt: TGCGCCAGCAGTATGGTAGCCCAGGCCAATCAGCCCCAGCATTTT
CDR3aa: CASSMVAQANQPQHF

v_gene: TRBV11-2
abundance: -
d_gene: -
j_gene: TRBJ1-5
CDR3nt: TGTGCCAGCAGCTTAGCTCGAATCATTCAGCCCCAGCATTTT
CDR3aa: CASSLARIIQPQHF

v_gene: TRBV11-2
abundance: few
d_gene: -
j_gene: TRBJ1-6
CDR3nt: TGTGCCAGCAGCTTCGAGGTCTATAATTCACCCCTCCACTTT
CDR3aa: CASSFEVYNSPLHF

v_gene: TRBV6-2/TRBV6-3
abundance: -
d_gene: -
j_gene: TRBJ2-3
CDR3nt: TGTGCCAGCAACCGCCGTACAGATACGCAGTATTTT
CDR3aa: CASNRRTDTQYF

v_gene: TRBV27
abundance: few
d_gene: TRBD1
j_gene: TRBJ1-1
CDR3nt: TGTGCCAGCAAACCGGGACAGGGGTGGGTGAACACTGAAGCTTTCTTT
CDR3aa: CASKPGQGWVNTEAFF

v_gene: TRBV2
abundance: -
d_gene: TRBD1
j_gene: TRBJ1-4
CDR3nt: TGTGCCAGCAAGGTGGGACAGGGCGATGAAAAACTGTTTTTT
CDR3aa: CASKVGQGDEKLFF

v_gene: TRBV6-5
abundance: few
d_gene: -
j_gene: TRBJ1-2
CDR3nt: TGTGCCAGCAGTTTCAGGGATGGCTATGGCTACACCTTC
CDR3aa: CASSFRDGYGYTF

v_gene: TRBV20-1
abundance: -
d_gene: -
j_gene: TRBJ2-3
CDR3nt: TGCAGTGCTAGAGATTCCAGGGATAGAGCCCAGTATTTT
CDR3aa: CSARDSRDRAQYF

v_gene: TRBV5-1
abundance: -
d_gene: -
j_gene: TRBJ1-2
CDR3nt: TGCGCCAGCAGCTTCGGTCGGGGGGGGATCTACACCTTC
CDR3aa: CASSFGRGGIYTF

v_gene: TRBV28
abundance: few
d_gene: -
j_gene: TRBJ1-1
CDR3nt: TGTGCCAGCAGTACTCCTTTTGCGAGGACAAACATCATGAACACTGAAGCCTTCTTT
CDR3aa: CASSTPFARTNIMNTEAFF

v_gene: TRBV20-1
abundance: -
d_gene: TRBD1
j_gene: TRBJ1-3
CDR3nt: TGCAGTGCTAGTATTCAGGGGGGGGGTTATGGAAACACCATATATTTT
CDR3aa: CSASIQGGGYGNTIYF

v_gene: TRBV3-1
abundance: few
d_gene: -
j_gene: TRBJ1-3
CDR3nt: TGTGCCAGCAGCCAACTCGCGATGGCCTCAAACACCATATATTTT
CDR3aa: CASSQLAMASNTIYF

v_gene: TRBV20-1
abundance: -
d_gene: -
j_gene: TRBJ1-2
CDR3nt: TGCAGTGCTAGATTCTTGCGATCAGGGTGGGGCTATGGCTACACCTTC
CDR3aa: CSARFLRSGWGYGYTF

v_gene: TRBV5-1
abundance: -
d_gene: -
j_gene: TRBJ2-1
CDR3nt: TGCGCCAGCAGCCAGAGCTGGCGTAGCTCCTACAATGAGCAGTTCTTC
CDR3aa: CASSQSWRSSYNEQFF

v_gene: TRBV29-1
abundance: -
d_gene: TRBD2
j_gene: TRBJ2-1
CDR3nt: TGCAGCGCCGGAGATCTAGCGGGAGTTCGATACAATGAGCAGTTCTTC
CDR3aa: CSAGDLAGVRYNEQFF

v_gene: TRBV5-4
abundance: many
d_gene: TRBD1
j_gene: TRBJ2-7
CDR3nt: TGTGCCAGCAGCTCCTCAAGAGGACAGGGCCACGAGCAGTACTTC
CDR3aa: CASSSSRGQGHEQYF

v_gene: TRBV27
abundance: few
d_gene: -
j_gene: TRBJ1-2
CDR3nt: TGTGCCAGCAGATCCCCGGGGATGGATACCAACTATGGCTACACCTTC
CDR3aa: CASRSPGMDTNYGYTF

v_gene: TRBV6-5
abundance: few
d_gene: TRBD1
j_gene: TRBJ2-5
CDR3nt: TGTGCCAGCAGTTACTCCCGGACAGGCAGAGGAGAGACCCAGTACTTC
CDR3aa: CASSYSRTGRGETQYF

v_gene: TRBV15
abundance: few
d_gene: -
j_gene: TRBJ2-7
CDR3nt: TGTGCCACCAGCCCTAGGGACGGAGCCTTCTACGAGCAGTACTTC
CDR3aa: CATSPRDGAFYEQYF

v_gene: TRBV12-3/TRBV12-4
abundance: many
d_gene: TRBD1
j_gene: TRBJ1-1
CDR3nt: TGTGCCAGCAGTTCCGGACAGGGGCTAGAAGCTTTCTTT
CDR3aa: CASSSGQGLEAFF

v_gene: TRBV29-1
abundance: many
d_gene: -
j_gene: TRBJ2-2
CDR3nt: TGCAGCGTAGGAGGGGGCCCCGGGGAGCTGTTTTTT
CDR3aa: CSVGGGPGELFF

v_gene: TRBV5-1
abundance: -
d_gene: TRBD2
j_gene: TRBJ2-1
CDR3nt: TGCGCCAGCAGCGCGTCTAGCGGGGGCGGTTACAATGAGCAGTTCTTC
CDR3aa: CASSASSGGGYNEQFF

v_gene: TRBV29-1
abundance: -
d_gene: TRBD1
j_gene: TRBJ1-5
CDR3nt: TGCAGCGTTGCGACAGGGAGAAGTCAGCCCCAGCATTTT
CDR3aa: CSVATGRSQPQHF

v_gene: TRBV7-2
abundance: many
d_gene: -
j_gene: TRBJ1-1
CDR3nt: TGTGCCAGCAGCTTAGAAGGCGCGACTGAAGCTTTCTTT
CDR3aa: CASSLEGATEAFF

v_gene: TRBV30
abundance: -
d_gene: -
j_gene: TRBJ2-3
CDR3nt: TGTGCCTGGAGTGACATCTTGGGAGATACGCAGTATTTT
CDR3aa: CAWSDILGDTQYF

v_gene: TRBV4-1
abundance: few
d_gene: -
j_gene: TRBJ2-1
CDR3nt: TGCGCCAGCAGCCAGGACCTGGGGAGTTACAATGAGCAGTTCTTC
CDR3aa: CASSQDLGSYNEQFF

v_gene: TRBV29-1
abundance: many
d_gene: -
j_gene: TRBJ1-1
CDR3nt: TGCAGCGTTCCGACAGGAGTGAACACTGAAGCTTTCTTT
CDR3aa: CSVPTGVNTEAFF